This T cell receptor (beta chain) was recovered during a study of human T cells and chemical hapten exposure. TCRdb re-derived calls from the RACE reads in MiXCR, one entry per CDR3 protein. The table has some 120,000 distinct CDR3 sequences, 9% to 14% seen once; the top ten hold about 1.4%. Time point described: patch test 1, 2 weeks after DPC sensitization. The treatment denotes: therapeutic diphenylcyclopropenone sensitization with weekly scalp DPC. V lost 5 bases to trimming and J lost 3 bases; unmatched junction nucleotides: 8. From germline, CDR1 is SNHLY and CDR2 FYNNEI. The CDR3 spans 15 residues.

V and J are TRBV2 and TRBJ2-7; 9 nucleotides match TRBD2. The source is a woman aged 45-59 years with alopecia areata. Some clones in this sample may be carry-over from other donors' samples. The material sequenced was whole blood, taken in connection with sensitization to the hapten diphenylcyclopropenone (DPC). CDR3 coding DNA: TGTGCCAGCAGTCCAATCGGTAGCGGGGGCTACGAGCAGTACTTC. Encoded protein: CASSPIGSGGYEQYF.